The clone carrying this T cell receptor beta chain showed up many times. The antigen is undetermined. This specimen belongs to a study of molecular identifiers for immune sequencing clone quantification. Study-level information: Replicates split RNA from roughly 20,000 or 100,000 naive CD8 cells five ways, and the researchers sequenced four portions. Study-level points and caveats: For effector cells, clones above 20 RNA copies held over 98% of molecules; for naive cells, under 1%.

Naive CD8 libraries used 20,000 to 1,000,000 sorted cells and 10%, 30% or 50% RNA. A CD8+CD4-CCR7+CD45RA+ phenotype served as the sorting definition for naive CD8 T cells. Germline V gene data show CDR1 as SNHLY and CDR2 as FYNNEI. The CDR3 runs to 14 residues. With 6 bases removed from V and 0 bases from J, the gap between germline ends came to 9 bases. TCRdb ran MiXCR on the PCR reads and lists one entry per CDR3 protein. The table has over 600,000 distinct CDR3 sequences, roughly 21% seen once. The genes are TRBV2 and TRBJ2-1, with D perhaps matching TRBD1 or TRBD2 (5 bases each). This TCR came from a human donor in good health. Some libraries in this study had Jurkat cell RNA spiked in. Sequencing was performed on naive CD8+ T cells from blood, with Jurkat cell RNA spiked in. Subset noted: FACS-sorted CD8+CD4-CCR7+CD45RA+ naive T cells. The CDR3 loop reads CASRGDSSYNEQFF. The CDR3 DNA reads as TGTGCCAGCAGGGGAGACAGCTCCTACAATGAGCAGTTCTTC.